This TCR beta chain came from a study of blood T cell repertoires in COVID-19. This CDR3 region has 15 residues. V shed 2 bases, J shed 6 bases, and the junction held 3 bases outside the gene matches. Germline loops: CDR1 SGHDN, CDR2 FVKESK. TCRdb's table, derived via immunoSEQ multiplex PCR, lists solely in-frame clones and lacks some. Here the sample spans hundreds of thousands of clones, 86% being singletons. This sequence originates from a woman in her 30s who had been exposed to COVID-19. The specimen was PBMCs or T cells enriched from blood (not recorded which). This chain joins TRBV14 and TRBJ1-4; 10 nucleotides line up with TRBD1. The CDR3 nucleotides are TGTGCCAGCAGCCAACGGACAGGGGGTTATGAAAAACTGTTTTTT. Amino acid sequence: CASSQRTGGYEKLFF. Based on the CDR3 plus reference TRBV14 and TRBJ1-4, the full variable domain is EAGVTQFPSHSVIEKGQTVTLRCDPISGHDNLYWYRRVMGKEIKFLLHFVKESKQDESGMPNNRFLAERTGGTYSTLKVQPAELEDSGVYFCASSQRTGGYEKLFFGSGTQLSVL.